This T cell receptor beta chain is drawn from a study of graft-versus-host responses after intestinal transplantation. Assay: immunoSEQ multiplex PCR; the TCRdb copy retains only in-frame clones and omits some. The table shows 80,000 or so clones, with about 92% occurring only once. Sequencing was performed on PBMCs, taken 98 days after intestinal transplantation. The origin of this receptor is a human patient who received an intestinal transplant, so some T cells may come from the graft donor.

CDR3 loop: CASSSGNTEAFF. The CDR3 DNA sequence: TGTGCCAGCAGTTCAGGGAACACTGAAGCTTTCTTT. This chain links TRBV27 with TRBJ1-1; D gene ambiguous. V was trimmed by 4 bases and J by 1 base, leaving 4 bases between them. Germline lookup yields CDR1 MNHEY and CDR2 SMNVEV (reference sequence). This CDR3 is 12 amino acids long.